Listed below are T cell receptor beta chains from one sample, sequenced in a study of early T cells in non-severe SARS-CoV-2 infection. TCRdb itself ran the 5' RACE reads through MiXCR, one entry per CDR3 protein. The sample contains around 25,000 distinct CDR3 sequences, around 4% of which appear only once. The sample taken for sequencing was whole blood. These receptors all stem from an adult who was a healthcare worker with PCR-confirmed SARS-CoV-2 infection or an uninfected control (not recorded which). The CDR3 runs from the conserved cysteine through the conserved F or W. The D gene is left open where the match is weak. Where a row states a size, it is once, few, many or the class of an expanded clone; other rows omit it.

>TRBJ1-5|TRBV19|TRBD1|many
TGTGCCAGTAGTATAGGAGCGCAGGGCGGGACAGCTCATCAGCCCCAGCATTTT
CASSIGAQGGTAHQPQHF
>TRBJ1-1|TRBV7-3|-|many
TGTGCCAGCAGGAGGGGGACGAACACTGAAGCTTTCTTT
CASRRGTNTEAFF
>TRBJ2-1|TRBV7-6|TRBD1|many
TGTGCCAGCAGCAAAACCGGGACAGGGGAGTATGAGCAGTTCTTC
CASSKTGTGEYEQFF
>TRBJ2-1|TRBV11-2|-|many
TGTGCCAGCACCACACAGGGTTGGGCCTACAATGAGCAGTTCTTC
CASTTQGWAYNEQFF
>TRBJ2-1|TRBV27|TRBD2|-
TGTGCCAGCAGTTTACGACTAGCTGGCCCCAATGAGCAGTTCTTC
CASSLRLAGPNEQFF
>TRBJ2-2|TRBV12-3/TRBV12-4|-|-
TGTGCCAGCAACCCGGGGCTGAACACCGGGGAGCTGTTTTTT
CASNPGLNTGELFF
>TRBJ1-4|TRBV5-6|-|many
TGTGCCAGCAGCTTGCAAAAGGCCCCAACTAATGAAAAACTGTTTTTT
CASSLQKAPTNEKLFF
>TRBJ2-2|TRBV4-1|-|many
TGCGCCAGCAGCCCCCAGTTTGCGGGATCGAACACCGGGGAGCTGTTTTTT
CASSPQFAGSNTGELFF
>TRBJ2-3|TRBV7-2|-|few
TGTGCCAGCAGCTTAAATCAGGGTACGCAGTATTTT
CASSLNQGTQYF
>TRBJ2-7|TRBV7-6|TRBD2|-
TGTGCCAGCAGCATAAGCGGGGCGGGCGAGCAGTACTTC
CASSISGAGEQYF
>TRBJ2-2|TRBV27|-|few
TGTGCCAGCAGTTATGGGGGCACCGGGGAGCTGTTTTTT
CASSYGGTGELFF
>TRBJ1-1|TRBV21-1|-|-
TGTGCCAGCAGCAAAAGGAAGACAGGGGGCGTCACTGAAGCTTTCTTT
CASSKRKTGGVTEAFF
>TRBJ2-1|TRBV7-9|-|-
TGTGCCAGCAGCATACAGGGGACTCTTGAGCAGTTCTTC
CASSIQGTLEQFF
>TRBJ2-2|TRBV30|TRBD1|few
TGTGCCGGGAAAGGGACAGGGGCCGGGGAGCTGTTTTTT
CAGKGTGAGELFF
>TRBJ2-1|TRBV3-1|TRBD2|-
TGTGCCAGCAGCCCAGACGCGGGAGGGTACAATGAGCAGTTCTTC
CASSPDAGGYNEQFF
>TRBJ2-7|TRBV29-1|-|many
TGCAGCGTTGAAGATCCGGGGGACGAGCAGTACTTC
CSVEDPGDEQYF
>TRBJ1-5|TRBV6-6|TRBD1|many
TGTGCCAGCAGTTGGACGGGACAGCCTAATCAGCCCCAGCATTTT
CASSWTGQPNQPQHF
>TRBJ1-1|TRBV28|TRBD1|many
TGTGCCAGCAGTTTCCCCAGGGGGCCCACTGAAGCTTTCTTT
CASSFPRGPTEAFF
>TRBJ1-5|TRBV6-6|-|many
TGTGCCAGCAGTTACCGTACCAAAACTCCAGGGCCCCAGCATTTT
CASSYRTKTPGPQHF
>TRBJ1-5|TRBV2|-|many
TGTGCCAGCAGTAAGGAGAGCAATCAGCCCCAGCATTTT
CASSKESNQPQHF
>TRBJ2-7|TRBV27|-|many
TGTGCCAGCAGTTTCGGCAGGGGAGGGAACGAGCAGTACTTC
CASSFGRGGNEQYF
>TRBJ2-3|TRBV7-9|-|many
TGTGCCAGCAGCTTACTTGATACGCAGTATTTT
CASSLLDTQYF
>TRBJ1-4|TRBV6-1|-|many
TGTGCCAGCAGTGAAGGGACTTCTAGTGAAAAACTGTTTTTT
CASSEGTSSEKLFF
>TRBJ2-1|TRBV5-1|-|many
TGCGCCAGCAGCTTGGTGGCAGGGGCCTACAATGAGCAGTTCTTC
CASSLVAGAYNEQFF
>TRBJ2-2|TRBV2|TRBD1|many
TGTGCCAGCAGATTAGGACAGGGGGTCACCTCGAACACCGGGGAGCTGTTTTTT
CASRLGQGVTSNTGELFF
>TRBJ1-4|TRBV28|-|many
TGTGCCAGCAGTTTATGGTCAGGGCCTAATGAAAAACTGTTTTTT
CASSLWSGPNEKLFF
>TRBJ1-4|TRBV29-1|-|many
TGCAGCGTATATGCAACTAATGAAAAACTGTTTTTT
CSVYATNEKLFF
>TRBJ2-7|TRBV7-3|-|many
TGTGCCAGCAGCCTCTCGACCTACGAGCAGTACTTC
CASSLSTYEQYF
>TRBJ1-1|TRBV28|-|many
TGTGCCAGCAGTACCCCGTTTAAAGACCGTCGAGAAGCTTTCTTT
CASSTPFKDRREAFF
>TRBJ2-1|TRBV6-6|-|-
TGTGCCAGCACTCCCCGGGACCAGGGAGCTCATGAGCAGTTCTTC
CASTPRDQGAHEQFF
>TRBJ2-1|TRBV4-1|-|many
TGCGCCAGCAGCCACGGCAAGGACTTGCTTGACAATGAGCAGTTCTTC
CASSHGKDLLDNEQFF
>TRBJ1-2|TRBV15|-|few
TGTGCCACCAGCAGAGACAGAGCTAACTATGGCTACACCTTC
CATSRDRANYGYTF
>TRBJ2-2|TRBV29-1|-|-
TGCAGCGTTGATTTAGGCTACACCGGGGAGCTGTTTTTT
CSVDLGYTGELFF
>TRBJ1-2|TRBV20-1|-|many
TGCAGTGCTAGTAGGTCAGGGGCCTCAGCTAACTATGGCTACACCTTC
CSASRSGASANYGYTF
>TRBJ1-1|TRBV28|-|-
TGTGCCAGCAGTTTAGCGTCGGGGCTTCGAGACACTGAAGCTTTCTTT
CASSLASGLRDTEAFF
>TRBJ2-2|TRBV28|TRBD2|many
TGTGCCAGCAGTTTCGCGCCGGGAGGGCCGGCCGGGGAGCTGTTTTTT
CASSFAPGGPAGELFF
>TRBJ2-1|TRBV11-2|-|-
TGTGCCAGCAGCTTACAGGGGCGCTCCTACAATGAGCAGTTCTTC
CASSLQGRSYNEQFF
>TRBJ2-2|TRBV10-3|-|-
TGTGCCATCAAACGGGGGACGGAAACCGGGGAGCTGTTTTTT
CAIKRGTETGELFF
>TRBJ1-2|TRBV2|-|once
TGTGCCAGCTTTCGGGTTTATAGCTACACCTTC
CASFRVYSYTF
>TRBJ2-7|TRBV27|TRBD1|medium-sized
TGTGCCAGCAGTTTTTCCCCACCGGGACAGGGGGCGAACGAGCAGTACTTC
CASSFSPPGQGANEQYF
>TRBJ2-1|TRBV10-3|-|few
TGTGCCATCAGTGACCCAGACACCCCCTTTAACAATGAGCAGTTCTTC
CAISDPDTPFNNEQFF
>TRBJ1-1|TRBV7-8|TRBD1|many
TGTGCCAGCAGCTCTTCCCGGACAGGGAACGGCGAAGCTTTCTTT
CASSSSRTGNGEAFF
>TRBJ2-1|TRBV18|TRBD1|many
TGTGCCAGCTCACGCGAGGGACAGTACAATGAGCAGTTCTTC
CASSREGQYNEQFF
>TRBJ2-2|TRBV20-1|-|many
TGCAGTGCTAGAGTGGCGAGACAGCCCTTCGGGGAGCTGTTTTTT
CSARVARQPFGELFF
>TRBJ1-4|TRBV7-2|TRBD1|many
TGTGCCAGCAGCTTAGCCTGGGACAGCAGAAGGGAAAAACTGTTTTTT
CASSLAWDSRREKLFF
>TRBJ2-1|TRBV19|-|medium-sized
TGTGCCAGTAGTATCCCGTACAATGAGCAGTTCTTC
CASSIPYNEQFF
>TRBJ2-7|TRBV7-8|-|-
TGTGCCAGCAGCACCCGGGCCTTCTACGAGCAGTACTTC
CASSTRAFYEQYF
>TRBJ1-2|TRBV29-1|TRBD1|many
TGCAGCGCCTATGATCCGACAGGGAACGATGGCTACACCTTC
CSAYDPTGNDGYTF